The 31 T cell receptor beta chains below all came from one sample that was sequenced in a study of vaccination effects on CD4 cells after COVID-19. Having been cultured for 10 days, the cells underwent CD4+ T cell isolation. What these receptors recognize is not known. Clones were read by immunoSEQ multiplex PCR, and TCRdb kept only the in-frame ones, dropping some. The data hold around 50,000 clones, with approximately 70% observed a single time. The source was CD4+ T cells from PBMCs cultured without peptide, collected before COVID-19 vaccination. Every receptor here comes from a human donor who received a COVID-19 vaccine.

CDR3 residues: CASSVTDGYTF. CDR3 sequence (DNA): TGTGCCAGCAGTGTGACAGACGGCTACACCTTC. V usage is TRBV2 and J usage is TRBJ1-2, with D possibly being TRBD1 (5 bases). The V and J ends lost 4 bases and 8 bases respectively, with 8 bases between them. CDR1 is SNHLY and CDR2 is FYNNEI in the germline V gene. The CDR3 has 11 residues.

This clone was seen more than once but under ten times. The V and J genes are TRBV9 and TRBJ2-1, with a weak D call TRBD2 (7 bases). Between the trimmed V and J ends, which lost 0 bases and 8 bases, there was a span of 15 bases. Germline V gene data show CDR1 as SGDLS and CDR2 as YYNGEE. The CDR3 extends over 15 amino acids. CDR3 amino acids: CASSVGTRGYDEQFF. For the CDR3, the DNA is TGTGCCAGCAGCGTAGGGACTAGGGGGTACGATGAGCAGTTCTTC.

This clone occurred a few times. The gene calls are TRBV5-6 and TRBJ2-7, with D unresolved. Germline CDR1 and CDR2: SGHDT and YYEEEE. Trimming left V 0 bases short and J 4 bases short, with 2 bases between. This CDR3 spans 11 amino acids. The CDR3 spells CASSLGYEQYF. The CDR3 DNA reads TGTGCCAGCAGCTTGGGGTACGAGCAGTACTTC.

V and J are TRBV3-1 (or the pseudogene TRBV3-2) and TRBJ2-5; possibly TRBD2 for D (5 bases). V gave up 4 bases and J gave up 2 bases, with 11 bases separating them. Looked up from germline, CDR1 is LGHDT and CDR2 is YNNKEL (reference sequence). The CDR3 contains 14 residues. For the CDR3, the DNA is TGTGCCAGCAGCCGGGGAGATTCACAAGAGACCCAGTACTTC. This encodes CASSRGDSQETQYF.

This chain links TRBV7-2 with TRBJ2-1; D might be TRBD1 (6 bases). V shed 3 bases and J shed 3 bases, with 9 bases lying between them. The CDR3 is 14 residues long. The germline gives CDR1 SGHTA, CDR2 FQGNSA. The CDR3 region is CASSLNRDYNEQFF. CDR3 in DNA: TGTGCCAGCAGCTTGAACAGGGACTACAATGAGCAGTTCTTC. Variable domain in full (rest from reference TRBV7-2 and TRBJ2-1): GAGVSQSPSNKVTEKGKDVELRCDPISGHTALYWYRQSLGQGLEFLIYFQGNSAPDKSGLPSDRFSAERTGGSVSTLTIQRTQQEDSAVYLCASSLNRDYNEQFFGPGTRLTVL.

The chain uses TRBV6-1 and TRBJ1-5; D call uncertain. The CDR3 runs 17 residues. Germline V lookup: CDR1 MNHNS, CDR2 SASEGT. The germline V and J ends were trimmed by 0 bases and 0 bases, with 12 bases remaining between them. In nucleotides, the CDR3 is TGTGCCAGCAGTGAAGCGGGTACGTCAGTTAGCAATCAGCCCCAGCATTTT. This encodes CASSEAGTSVSNQPQHF.

This clone has more than one count but fewer than ten. The chain employs TRBV5-6 and TRBJ1-1; no reliable D call. This CDR3 has 15 amino acids. Deletions cut 2 bases from V and 5 bases from J, with 16 bases between. CDR1 SGHDT and CDR2 YYEEEE come from the germline V gene. CDR3 bases: TGTGCCAGCAGCTTCTGGAGGGATCCTTGGACTGAAGCTTTCTTT. As protein: CASSFWRDPWTEAFF.

The chain recombines TRBV7-2 with TRBJ2-7, with D possibly TRBD1 on 5 matching bases. CDR1 is SGHTA and CDR2 is FQGNSA in the germline V gene. This CDR3 region has 15 residues. With 1 base removed from V and 0 bases from J, the gap between germline ends came to 10 bases. The CDR3 DNA sequence: TGTGCCAGCAGCTTAGAACCCAGGGCCTCCTACGAGCAGTACTTC. Residues: CASSLEPRASYEQYF.

This clone was detected a few times. The V and J genes are TRBV4-2 and TRBJ1-1, with D maybe TRBD1 (5 bases). Between the trimmed V and J ends, which lost 2 bases and 5 bases, there was a span of 21 bases. CDR1 is LGHNA and CDR2 is YNFKEQ in the germline V gene. The CDR3 sequence is 17 residues long. CDR3 region: CASSQPQVGTGGTEAFF. The CDR3 bases are TGTGCCAGCAGCCAACCCCAAGTAGGGACGGGGGGGACTGAAGCTTTCTTT.

The CDR3 bases are TGCGCCAGCAGGCGCGGGGGGCAGAACACCGGGGAGCTGTTTTTT. It is translated as CASRRGGQNTGELFF. The V call is TRBV5-1, the J call TRBJ2-2, with 8 bases aligning to TRBD2. The germline V gene has CDR1 SGHRS and CDR2 YFSETQ. The V segment lost 5 bases and the J segment 1 base; nucleotides outside the gene matches: 4. This CDR3 is 15 amino acids long.

CDR3: CASSRPGTSVNNEQFF. DNA for the CDR3: TGTGCCAGCAGCCGGCCCGGGACTAGCGTAAACAATGAGCAGTTCTTC. This rearrangement joins TRBV3-1 (or the pseudogene TRBV3-2) to TRBJ2-1, with 10 bases fitting TRBD2. This CDR3 contains 16 residues. CDR1 and CDR2 from the germline V gene are LGHDT and YNNKEL (reference sequence). Trimming at V came to 4 bases and at J to 5 bases, leaving 8 bases not matched to a gene.

The rearrangement links TRBV15 to TRBJ1-4; D call uncertain. The CDR3 is 15 residues long. Per the germline V gene, CDR1 is LNHNV and CDR2 is YYDKDF (reference sequence). V lost 1 base, J lost 0 bases, and 6 bases lay in between. The CDR3 sequence is CATSRGRATNEKLFF. CDR3 nucleotide sequence: TGTGCCACCAGCAGAGGACGGGCAACTAATGAAAAACTGTTTTTT.

The J gene is TRBJ1-6, the V gene TRBV3-1 (or the pseudogene TRBV3-2); D is unresolved. Trimming took off 4 bases at V and 7 bases at J, with 8 bases between the two ends. The CDR3 loop spans 13 amino acids. The germline gives CDR1 LGHDT, CDR2 YNNKEL (reference sequence). DNA of the CDR3: TGTGCCAGCAGCCTGTACGTCAATTCACCCCTCCACTTT. It translates to CASSLYVNSPLHF.

The chain carries TRBV27 and TRBJ2-7; 16 nucleotides line up with TRBD2. Looked up from germline, CDR1 is MNHEY and CDR2 is SMNVEV (reference sequence). V shed 5 bases and J 2 bases; nucleotides not matched to a gene: 9. The CDR3 spans 18 residues. The chain's CDR3 is CASSLGTSGGGHPYEQYF. CDR3 sequence (DNA): TGTGCCAGCAGTCTCGGGACTAGCGGGGGGGGTCACCCCTACGAGCAGTACTTC.

This clone was seen once. V gene TRBV5-4 combines with J gene TRBJ1-1; D gene uncertain. Looked up from germline, CDR1 is SGHNT and CDR2 is YYREEE (reference sequence). This CDR3 spans 17 amino acids. The V end lost 3 bases, the J end lost 0 bases, and 18 bases lay between the germline ends. The CDR3 coding sequence is TGTGCCAGCAGCTCTGGACGGGGAAGGGCTATGAACACTGAAGCTTTCTTT. This gives the protein CASSSGRGRAMNTEAFF. Full variable domain (remainder filled in from reference TRBV5-4 and TRBJ1-1): ETGVTQSPTHLIKTRGQQVTLRCSSQSGHNTVSWYQQALGQGPQFIFQYYREEENGRGNFPPRFSGLQFPNYSSELNVNALELDDSALYLCASSSGRGRAMNTEAFFGQGTRLTVV.

The V and J genes are TRBV11-2 and TRBJ2-7, with TRBD1 matching over 8 bases. CDR1 is SGHAT and CDR2 is FQNNGV in the germline V gene. After removal of 2 bases from V and 4 bases from J, the junction contained 7 bases not matched to a gene. This CDR3 has 15 amino acids. In DNA, the CDR3 is TGTGCCAGCAGCTTATCGGGGGACAGGCTATACGAGCAGTACTTC. Residues: CASSLSGDRLYEQYF.

The CDR3 protein is CASSHETGSLRGYTF. The CDR3 DNA reads TGTGCCAGCAGTCACGAAACAGGGAGTTTGCGGGGCTACACCTTC. V and J are TRBV6-6 and TRBJ1-2; TRBD1 is a possible D gene (6 bases). From germline, CDR1 is MNHNY and CDR2 SVGAGI (reference sequence). The length of the CDR3 is 15 residues. Trimming shortened V by 5 bases and J by 8 bases, and 21 bases separated the two germline ends.

Notes on this clone: Its ends do not fully match the called genes, so a read error is possible. The gene calls are TRBV7-7 and TRBJ2-3; 7 bases fit TRBD2. The germline V gene encodes CDR1 SSHAT and CDR2 FNYEAQ (reference sequence). The CDR3 spans 14 residues. The CDR3 loop reads CASSLGGTTDTQYF. The CDR3 nucleotides read TGTGCTAGCAGCTTGGGAGGGACCACAGATACGCAGTATTTT.

The chain is built from TRBV9 and TRBJ2-6, with no clear D. The germline CDR1 and CDR2 sequences are SGDLS and YYNGEE. V was cut by 4 bases and J by 2 bases, with 13 bases left in between. The CDR3 contains 16 residues. CDR3 nucleotides: TGTGCCAGCAGCCCACATGGTTCAGCTGGGGCCAACGTCCTGACTTTC. Translation gives CASSPHGSAGANVLTF.

This chain uses TRBV10-1 with TRBJ2-1, with 9 positions matching TRBD1. CDR1 and CDR2 from the germline V gene are WNHNN and SYGVQD (reference sequence). The V and J ends lost 5 bases and 4 bases, in that order; junction bases with no gene match: 9. This CDR3 spans 16 amino acids. The CDR3, as DNA: TGCGCCAGCAGTCTCTCCGACAGGGGGGAATACAATGAGCAGTTCTTC. It encodes CASSLSDRGEYNEQFF.

The V gene is TRBV7-3, the J gene TRBJ2-1, with D unresolved. Germline CDR1 reads SGHTA; CDR2 reads FQGTGA. The CDR3 has 14 residues. Trimming removed 1 base from V and 9 bases from J, with 13 bases in between. The chain's CDR3 is CASSLNSPPTEQFF. In DNA form, the CDR3 reads TGTGCCAGCAGCTTAAACTCCCCCCCTACTGAGCAGTTCTTC.

The V and J genes are TRBV6-4 and TRBJ2-6; no definite D call. V was shortened by 6 bases and J by 0 bases, with 9 bases between the two germline ends. Per germline, CDR1 MRHNA and CDR2 SNTAGT. This CDR3 contains 15 residues. CDR3 DNA sequence: TGTGCCAGCAGCAGAACTAACTCTGGGGCCAACGTCCTGACTTTC. As protein: CASSRTNSGANVLTF.

This clone was observed a few times. This chain joins TRBV5-5 and TRBJ1-5, with D possibly TRBD1 on 6 matching bases. V lost 1 base and J 6 bases, leaving 11 bases between the germline ends. The V gene's germline CDR1 is SGHKS and CDR2 YYEKEE (reference sequence). There are 14 residues in the CDR3. The CDR3 sequence: CASSLSQGRQPQHF. Here the CDR3 DNA reads TGTGCCAGCAGCTTGTCACAGGGTCGTCAGCCCCAGCATTTT.

This clone was found a few times. J is TRBJ2-2 and V is TRBV19, with D possibly TRBD1 on 6 matching bases. The CDR3 has 14 amino acids. V was cut by 6 bases and J by 7 bases, with 15 bases left in between. The germline V gene encodes CDR1 LNHDA and CDR2 SQIVND (reference sequence). The CDR3, as DNA: TGTGCCAGTAGCAACCCGGGACATATCGGGGAGCTGTTTTTT. Translating it yields CASSNPGHIGELFF.

V gene TRBV4-1 combines with J gene TRBJ2-4; a possible D gene is TRBD2 (5 bases). Germline CDR1 and CDR2: MGHRA and YSYEKL. The CDR3 consists of 13 residues. Trimming cost V 6 bases and J 8 bases, with 14 bases left between them. CDR3 protein: CASSALVGDIQYF. The CDR3 coding sequence is TGCGCCAGCAGTGCACTAGTTGGGGACATTCAGTACTTC.

The chain joins TRBV19 to TRBJ1-6; 10 nucleotides line up with TRBD1. The CDR3 has 13 amino acids. The V gene end was trimmed by 4 bases and the J gene end by 10 bases; junction bases not matched to a gene: 1. Per the germline V gene, CDR1 is LNHDA and CDR2 is SQIVND (reference sequence). The CDR3 DNA is TGTGCCAGTAGTACGGGACAGGGGTCACCCCTCCACTTT. It specifies CASSTGQGSPLHF.

The gene calls are TRBV6-2 or TRBV6-3 and TRBJ2-7, with D perhaps matching TRBD1 or TRBD2 (5 bases each). The CDR3 totals 17 residues. CDR1 and CDR2 (germline): MNHEY, SVGEGT. V dropped 5 bases and J dropped 0 bases, with 20 bases sitting between them. CDR3 DNA: TGTGCCAGCAGTAACCCTAGTTTCGGGACCAGCTCCTACGAGCAGTACTTC. This gives the protein CASSNPSFGTSSYEQYF.

The rearrangement links TRBV2 to TRBJ2-5; TRBD2 matches at 10 bases. With 2 bases clipped from V and 5 bases from J, the junction kept 11 bases outside the gene matches. The germline V gene encodes CDR1 SNHLY and CDR2 FYNNEI. The CDR3 is made up of 17 amino acids. The CDR3 protein is CASSEPGLAGAGETQYF. Here the CDR3 DNA reads TGTGCCAGCAGTGAACCCGGGCTAGCGGGAGCCGGGGAGACCCAGTACTTC.

V and J are TRBV18 and TRBJ1-2; D may be TRBD1 (6 bases). The CDR3 totals 13 residues. The ends were cut back, 1 base at V and 6 bases at J, with 9 bases in the middle. Germline assignment: CDR1 KGHSH and CDR2 LQKENI. The CDR3 DNA is TGTGCCAGCTCACCACGGCCAGGGGATGGCTACACCTTC. Amino acids: CASSPRPGDGYTF.

The V and J genes are TRBV2 and TRBJ1-3; D remains unclear. The V gene's germline CDR1 is SNHLY and CDR2 FYNNEI. V lost 4 bases to trimming and J lost 0 bases, with 7 bases between them. CDR3 size: 14 residues. In DNA, the CDR3 is TGTGCCAGCAGTGCGGCCCGCTCTGGAAACACCATATATTTT. Translation gives CASSAARSGNTIYF. The full variable domain, rest sourced from reference TRBV2 and TRBJ1-3, is EPEVTQTPSHQVTQMGQEVILRCVPISNHLYFYWYRQILGQKVEFLVSFYNNEISEKSEIFDDQFSVERPDGSNFTLKIRSTKLEDSAMYFCASSAARSGNTIYFGEGSWLTVV.

The V gene is TRBV7-2, the J gene TRBJ2-7; D is undetermined. The CDR3 extends over 14 amino acids. With 3 bases removed from V and 3 bases from J, the gap between germline ends came to 12 bases. Germline lookup yields CDR1 SGHTA and CDR2 FQGNSA. CDR3 sequence reads: CASSLTTDGYEQYF. DNA of the CDR3: TGTGCCAGCAGCTTGACGACGGACGGCTACGAGCAGTACTTC. The whole variable domain, filled in from reference TRBV7-2 and TRBJ2-7, reads GAGVSQSPSNKVTEKGKDVELRCDPISGHTALYWYRQSLGQGLEFLIYFQGNSAPDKSGLPSDRFSAERTGGSVSTLTIQRTQQEDSAVYLCASSLTTDGYEQYFGPGTRLTVT.